These 11 T cell receptor beta chains were all obtained from the same sample, sequenced in a study of CD8 T cells in Susac syndrome (dated by TCRdb to between 2018 and 2021). Library creation used the immunoSEQ multiplex PCR assay. RNA was extracted using the RNeasy kit, and about 0.45 to 1 ug of the RNA was reverse transcribed with random hexamers. TCRdb passed the public sequencing reads through fastp at Q25 and MiXCR, retaining productive beta sequences. Rows merge per CDR3 protein into single entries with the most common DNA and genes. For this sample there are roughly 170,000 distinct CDR3 sequences; roughly 92% appear just once. The ten largest clones capture roughly 0.1% of the sample. The specimen was CD4+ T cells from PBMCs. These receptors originate from a human donor with multiple sclerosis.

The genes are TRBV7-8 and TRBJ2-5; 9 nucleotides line up with TRBD2. Germline V CDR1 and CDR2: SGHVS, FQNEAQ. V shed 3 bases, J shed 4 bases, and the junction held 0 bases outside the gene matches. The CDR3 has 13 amino acids. The CDR3 DNA sequence: TGTGCCAGCAGCTTGGGACTAGCAGAGACCCAGTACTTC. Residues: CASSLGLAETQYF.

This clonotype was counted once. This chain links TRBV2 with TRBJ1-5; D gene unclear. The CDR3 length is 15 residues. The V and J ends lost 4 bases and 0 bases respectively, with 10 bases between them. The V gene's germline CDR1 is SNHLY and CDR2 FYNNEI. The CDR3 DNA is TGTGCCAGCAGTGTTAGGCAGCATAGCAATCAGCCCCAGCATTTT. It encodes CASSVRQHSNQPQHF.

With regard to this clonotype: A read error may account for a junction end that differs from germline. V usage is TRBV2 and J usage is TRBJ2-7; 9 bases map to TRBD1. This CDR3 has 11 residues. Germline CDR1 SNHLY, CDR2 FYNNEI. In DNA form, the CDR3 reads TGTGCCAGCAGTGAAGGCCGGACAGGGGCTTTC. Protein: CASSEGRTGAF. Supplemented by reference TRBV2 and TRBJ2-7, the full variable domain reads EPEVTQTPSHQVTQMGQEVILRCVPISNHLYFYWYRQILGQKVEFLVSFYNNEISEKSEIFDDQFSVERPDGSNFTLKIRSTKLEDSAMYFCASSEGRTGAFGPGTRLTVT.

The chain couples TRBV20-1 to TRBJ2-7; either TRBD1 or TRBD2 may fit D (5 bases each). The ends were cut back, 3 bases at V and 6 bases at J, with 18 bases in the middle. Germline loops: CDR1 DFQATT, CDR2 SNEGSKA (reference sequence). The CDR3 spans 14 residues. The CDR3 bases are TGCAGTGCTAGTCCCCAGGGACCCGGCATCGAGCAGTACTTC. Protein product: CSASPQGPGIEQYF.

CDR3 bases: TGTGCCAGCAGTTCGCTCCCAGGGGTCGGTAGTTCACCCCTCCACTTT. Translating it yields CASSSLPGVGSSPLHF. The chain combines TRBV27 with TRBJ1-6; D might be TRBD1 (6 bases). CDR1 is MNHEY, CDR2 SMNVEV, per germline (reference sequence). This CDR3 has 16 residues. V lost 4 bases and J lost 9, with 19 bases in between.

V usage is TRBV15 and J usage is TRBJ1-4; D might be TRBD1 (6 bases). Germline loops: CDR1 LNHNV, CDR2 YYDKDF (reference sequence). V was shortened by 0 bases and J by 5 bases, with 10 bases between the two germline ends. This CDR3 spans 15 amino acids. CDR3 region: CATSRDGGRNEKLFF. The CDR3 bases are TGTGCCACCAGCAGAGATGGGGGGCGGAATGAAAAACTGTTTTTT. The full variable domain, completed using reference TRBV15 and TRBJ1-4, is DAMVIQNPRYQVTQFGKPVTLSCSQTLNHNVMYWYQQKSSQAPKLLFHYYDKDFNNEADTPDNFQSRRPNTSFCFLDIRSPGLGDTAMYLCATSRDGGRNEKLFFGSGTQLSVL.

J is TRBJ2-7 and V is TRBV10-3; TRBD1 might be the D (5 bases). Looked up from germline, CDR1 is ENHRY and CDR2 is SYGVKD. There are 13 residues in the CDR3. Trimming took off 6 bases at V and 6 bases at J, with 15 bases between the two ends. CDR3 sequence (DNA): TGTGCCATCAGGGCTGCAGGGTGGGGCGAGCAGTACTTC. It specifies CAIRAAGWGEQYF.

The gene calls are TRBV3-1 and TRBJ1-6; D uncertain. CDR1 LGHDT and CDR2 YNNKEL come from the germline V gene (reference sequence). V shed 0 bases and J shed 6 bases, with 6 bases lying between them. The CDR3 is made up of 14 amino acids. The CDR3 loop reads CASSQETPNSPLHF. The CDR3 DNA follows: TGTGCCAGCAGCCAAGAAACTCCTAATTCACCCCTCCACTTT.

This CDR3 reads CASSQVELGQIFF. The CDR3 DNA reads TGTGCCAGCAGCCAAGTGGAGTTAGGACAGATTTTTTTT. J is TRBJ1-4 and V is TRBV3-1; D possibly corresponds to TRBD1 (6 bases). V lost 1 base, J lost 17 bases, and 17 bases lay in between. This CDR3 has 13 residues. Per the germline V gene, CDR1 is LGHDT and CDR2 is YNNKEL (reference sequence). Combining the CDR3 with reference TRBV3-1 and TRBJ1-4 gives the whole variable domain DTAVSQTPKYLVTQMGNDKSIKCEQNLGHDTMYWYKQDSKKFLKIMFSYNNKELIINETVPNRFSPKSPDKAHLNLHINSLELGDSAVYFCASSQVELGQIFFGSGTQLSVL.

The J gene is TRBJ2-7, the V gene TRBV11-2; D is possibly TRBD2 (5 bases). The CDR3 runs to 13 residues. Deletions cut 1 base from V and 5 bases from J, with 9 bases between. The V gene's germline CDR1 is SGHAT and CDR2 FQNNGV. The CDR3 region has the DNA TGTGCCAGCAGCTTAGGGCTAGCCGACGAGCAGTACTTC. Translated: CASSLGLADEQYF.

The V gene is TRBV7-9, the J gene TRBJ2-3; D not certain. CDR3 length equals 12 residues. The germline V gene encodes CDR1 SEHNR and CDR2 FQNEAQ (reference sequence). Trimming pared 3 bases from V and 8 bases from J, leaving 9 bases between. Here the CDR3 DNA reads TGTGCCAGCAGCTTTACCCAGACTACGCAGTATTTT. Translated: CASSFTQTTQYF.